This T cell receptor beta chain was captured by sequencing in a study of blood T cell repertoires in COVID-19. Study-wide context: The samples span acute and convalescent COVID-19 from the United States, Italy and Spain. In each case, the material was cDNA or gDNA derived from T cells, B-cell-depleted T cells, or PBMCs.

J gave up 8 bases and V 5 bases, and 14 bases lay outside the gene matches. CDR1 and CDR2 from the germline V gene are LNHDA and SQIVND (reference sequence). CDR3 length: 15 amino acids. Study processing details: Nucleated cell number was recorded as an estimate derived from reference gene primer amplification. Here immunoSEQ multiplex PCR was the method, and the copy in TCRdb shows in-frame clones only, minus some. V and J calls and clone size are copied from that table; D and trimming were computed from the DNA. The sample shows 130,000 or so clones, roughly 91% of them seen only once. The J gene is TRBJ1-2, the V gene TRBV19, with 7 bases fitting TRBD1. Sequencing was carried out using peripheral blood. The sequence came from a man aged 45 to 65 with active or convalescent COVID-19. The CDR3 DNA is TGTGCCAGTAGTCCATGGAGACAGGGAAATTGGGGCTACACCTTC. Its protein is CASSPWRQGNWGYTF.